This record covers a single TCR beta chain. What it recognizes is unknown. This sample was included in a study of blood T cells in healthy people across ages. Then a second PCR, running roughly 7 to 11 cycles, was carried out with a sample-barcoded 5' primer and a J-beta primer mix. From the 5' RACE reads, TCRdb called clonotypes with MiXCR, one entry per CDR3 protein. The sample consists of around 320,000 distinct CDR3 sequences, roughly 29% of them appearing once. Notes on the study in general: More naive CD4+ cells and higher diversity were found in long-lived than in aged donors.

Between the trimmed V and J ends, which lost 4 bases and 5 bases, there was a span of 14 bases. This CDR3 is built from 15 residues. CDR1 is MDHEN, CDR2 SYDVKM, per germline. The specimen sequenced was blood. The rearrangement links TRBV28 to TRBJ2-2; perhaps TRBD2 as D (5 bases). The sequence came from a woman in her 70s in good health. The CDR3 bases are TGTGCCAGCAGTTCCCTGGGGAGCCTAACCGGGGAGCTGTTTTTT. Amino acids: CASSSLGSLTGELFF.